This TCR beta chain was sequenced for a study of control samples from healthy donors and cancer patients. The repertoire was sequenced with immunoSEQ multiplex PCR; TCRdb's copy has only in-frame clones and lacks some. The data hold about 130,000 clones, with around 94% observed a single time. This clone was found once. This CDR3 has 18 amino acids. CDR1 MNHEY and CDR2 SMNVEV come from the germline V gene (reference sequence). V shed 4 bases and J 0 bases; nucleotides not matched to a gene: 7. The receptor comes from a man at least 80 years old with head and neck cancer. The V gene is TRBV27, the J gene TRBJ2-3; 13 bases match TRBD2. The source material was PBMCs. The chain's CDR3 is CASSYGLAGALSTDTQYF. The CDR3 DNA follows: TGTGCCAGCAGTTACGGACTAGCGGGGGCCCTTAGCACAGATACGCAGTATTTT.